This T cell receptor beta chain was captured by sequencing in a study of shared T cell receptors in the human thymus. Profiling relied on immunoSEQ multiplex PCR, and the TCRdb table lists in-frame clones only, not all of them. The profile shows some 700,000 clones, approximately 85% of them singletons. V gave up 4 bases and J gave up 1 base; unmatched junction bases: 12. This CDR3 comprises 17 residues. Germline V CDR1 and CDR2: SEHNR, FQNEAQ (reference sequence). These data were also filed under a second study, of human thymus T cells. This second study notes: Donors consisted of healthy Finnish infants (having corrective surgery for congenital heart defects). Thymic and blood repertoires appeared to display a bias in their usage of V and J genes.

V usage is TRBV7-9 and J usage is TRBJ1-1, with 7 bases that match TRBD1. This TCR derives from a girl under three years old with a congenital heart defect. Sequencing was performed on thymocytes. CDR3 loop: CASSSHLQTGRNTEAFF. The CDR3 coding sequence is TGTGCCAGCAGCTCCCATCTTCAGACAGGGAGGAACACTGAAGCTTTCTTT. Drawing the rest from reference TRBV7-9 and TRBJ1-1, the complete variable domain is DTGVSQNPRHKITKRGQNVTFRCDPISEHNRLYWYRQTLGQGPEFLTYFQNEAQLEKSRLLSDRFSAERPKGSFSTLEIQRTEQGDSAMYLCASSSHLQTGRNTEAFFGQGTRLTVV.